This TCR beta chain was identified during a study of neurological immune-mediated disorders. Study overall: A relapsing-remitting course was seen in most of the 34 multiple sclerosis patients and a secondary progressive course in 3. Whole-study results and caveats: In HTLV-1-associated myelopathy, TCR clonal expansion was greatest, whereas multiple sclerosis had the least, falling below healthy controls.

From germline, CDR1 is MGHRA and CDR2 YSYEKL. CDR3 length equals 15 residues. V was clipped by 1 base and J by 7 bases; unmatched bases: 6. CD4+ or CD8+ T cells at a count of about a million served as input for the sorted libraries. This clonotype occurred many times. Antigen unknown. With 10-nucleotide random UMIs included, cDNA was synthesized by 5'RACE. MiXCR was run by TCRdb on the 5' RACE reads, yielding one entry per CDR3 protein. The sample holds tens of thousands of distinct CDR3 sequences, approximately 3.6% seen once. Input material: CD4+ T cells from blood. The V call is TRBV4-1, the J call TRBJ1-4; 7 nucleotides agree with TRBD1. This sequence was found in a woman aged 40-49 years with multiple sclerosis. The CDR3 here is CASSQGQGPGEKLFF. CDR3 bases: TGCGCCAGCAGCCAAGGACAGGGCCCAGGTGAAAAACTGTTTTTT.